Listed below are T cell receptor beta chains from one sample, sequenced in a study of shared clonotypes between healthy human individuals. Profiling relied on immunoSEQ multiplex PCR, and the TCRdb table lists in-frame clones only, not all of them. The sample includes 1,500,000 or so clones, 98% to 99% of them seen just once. What was sequenced was naive CD4+ T cells sorted from blood. These receptor sequences come from a man younger than 45 in good health. The CDR3 runs from the conserved cysteine through the conserved F or W. Each record gives: V gene, D gene, J gene, clone size, CDR3 protein, CDR3 DNA. A D gene is named only where the DNA matches it firmly. Not all rows give a size; the values are once, few, many and, for expanded clones, a class.

>TRBV5-8|TRBD2|TRBJ2-5|NA
CASRRRLLAGGQETQYF
TGTGCCAGCAGACGCCGCCTACTAGCGGGAGGGCAAGAGACCCAGTACTTC
>TRBV27|NA|TRBJ1-5|NA
CASSPTRANQPQHF
TGTGCCAGCAGTCCTACGCGGGCGAATCAGCCCCAGCATTTT
>TRBV23-1|NA|TRBJ2-7|NA
CASSHGGQGEQYF
TGCGCCAGCAGTCACGGGGGGCAAGGCGAGCAGTACTTC
>TRBV9|NA|TRBJ1-3|once
CASSVDAGTDGNTIYF
TGTGCCAGCAGCGTAGATGCAGGGACGGATGGAAACACCATATATTTT
>TRBV30|NA|TRBJ2-3|NA
CASTGTDTQYF
TGTGCCTCGACAGGCACAGATACGCAGTATTTT
>TRBV5-4|TRBD2|TRBJ2-7|NA
CASSLGGTSGSYEQYF
TGTGCCAGCAGCTTGGGTGGGACTAGCGGGAGCTACGAGCAGTACTTC
>TRBV5-1|TRBD1|TRBJ2-2|NA
CASSLAGQGYIGELFF
TGCGCCAGCAGCTTGGCGGGACAGGGGTACATCGGGGAGCTGTTTTTT
>TRBV5-6|NA|TRBJ2-7|once
CASSLRQVNYEQYF
TGTGCCAGCAGCTTAAGACAGGTAAACTACGAGCAGTACTTC
>TRBV6-5|NA|TRBJ2-7|NA
CASSYLAGSGEQYF
TGTGCCAGCAGTTACCTGGCAGGATCGGGGGAGCAGTACTTC
>TRBV28|NA|TRBJ1-5|NA
CASSLWGLEQPQHF
TGTGCCAGCAGTTTATGGGGCCTCGAGCAGCCCCAGCATTTT
>TRBV20-1|NA|TRBJ2-7|NA
CSARGGGEQYF
TGCAGTGCTCGGGGTGGGGGCGAGCAGTACTTC
>TRBV29-1|TRBD2|TRBJ2-7|NA
CSALAGLPYEQYF
TGCAGCGCCTTAGCGGGACTTCCCTACGAGCAGTACTTC
>TRBV6-1|TRBD2|TRBJ2-7|NA
CASSERDSRLSGSSYEQYF
TGTGCCAGCAGTGAAAGGGACAGTCGCCTTAGCGGGAGCTCCTACGAGCAGTACTTC
>TRBV27|NA|TRBJ2-2|NA
CASSIWGGELFF
TGTGCCAGCAGCATTTGGGGCGGGGAGCTGTTTTTT
>TRBV7-2|TRBD1|TRBJ2-7|NA
CASSSDRGTYEQYF
TGTGCCAGCAGCTCTGACAGGGGTACCTACGAGCAGTACTTC
>TRBV19|NA|TRBJ1-4|NA
CASSTNGKFNEKLFF
TGTGCCAGTAGTACAAACGGGAAGTTTAATGAAAAACTGTTTTTT
>TRBV29-1|TRBD1|TRBJ2-5|NA
CSVGGQGEETQYF
TGCAGCGTGGGAGGACAGGGGGAAGAGACCCAGTACTTC
>TRBV14|NA|TRBJ2-7|NA
CASSHAGDTYEQYF
TGTGCCAGCAGCCACGCAGGGGATACCTACGAGCAGTACTTC
>TRBV9|NA|TRBJ1-1|NA
CASSVGQGTVNTEAFF
TGTGCCAGCAGCGTCGGGCAGGGGACGGTGAACACTGAAGCTTTCTTT
>TRBV28|NA|TRBJ2-5|NA
CASRPAVGVGETQYF
TGTGCCAGCAGACCCGCCGTTGGGGTTGGGGAGACCCAGTACTTC